A selection of T cell receptor beta chains follows, all from one sample in a study of cytomegalovirus exposure and HLA in healthy donors. The protocol was immunoSEQ multiplex PCR, while the TCRdb copy is restricted to in-frame clones and leaves out a portion. Among about 140,000 clones listed, 82% were seen once. The sample taken for sequencing was PBMCs. Source of these receptors: a man aged 30 to 39 in good health and CMV-seropositive. Each CDR3 is given with its conserved first and last residue. The D gene is left open where the match is weak. A clone size is listed for some rows: how often the clone was seen (once, few, many), or a class if it is expanded.

D gene | clone size | J gene | V gene | CDR3 DNA | CDR3 protein
TRBD2 | NA | TRBJ2-5 | TRBV11-2 | TGTGCCAGCAGCTCCTGGACTAGAGAGACCCAGTACTTC | CASSSWTRETQYF
NA | NA | TRBJ1-1 | TRBV19 | TGTGCCAGTAGTATACAGGGCGGTGGGAAAGCTTTCTTT | CASSIQGGGKAFF
NA | NA | TRBJ1-5 | TRBV6-5 | TGTGCCAGCAGACCTCGTCGTCGGGGCCAGCATTTT | CASRPRRRGQHF
TRBD1 | NA | TRBJ2-7 | TRBV5-6 | TGTGCCAGCAGCCCGGGGACAGGGGTATCCCTATCTCCAGGTTACGAGCAGTACTTC | CASSPGTGVSLSPGYEQYF
TRBD1 | NA | TRBJ2-1 | TRBV7-2 | TGTGCCAGCAGCTTACGACAGGGCAATGAGCAGTTCTTC | CASSLRQGNEQFF
NA | NA | TRBJ1-1 | TRBV19 | TGTGCCAGTAGTATTGCAGGCACCTCCACTGAAGCTTTCTTT | CASSIAGTSTEAFF
NA | NA | TRBJ2-3 | TRBV10-3 | TGTGCCATCAGTGGACTAGCAGATACGCAGTATTTT | CAISGLADTQYF
NA | few | TRBJ1-2 | TRBV19 | TGTGCCAGTAGTATTGTGTCAAATTATGGCTACACCTTC | CASSIVSNYGYTF
TRBD2 | NA | TRBJ2-7 | TRBV5-5 | TGTGCCAGCAGCCACCATCTAGCGGCCTTCTACGAGCAGTACTTC | CASSHHLAAFYEQYF
TRBD2 | NA | TRBJ2-3 | TRBV7-6 | TGTGCCAGCAGAAAACTAGCGGGAGTCACAGATACGCAGTATTTT | CASRKLAGVTDTQYF
NA | few | TRBJ1-2 | TRBV4-1 | TGCGCCAGCAGCCAAGATCTGAAAGCAGGAAGTCGCTATGGCTACACCTTC | CASSQDLKAGSRYGYTF
NA | once | TRBJ2-3 | TRBV19 | TGTGCCAGTAGTATAGCCCAGGATACGCAGTATTTT | CASSIAQDTQYF
TRBD1 | few | TRBJ1-2 | TRBV6-5 | TGTGCCAGCAGTTACGGACAGGGGGGCGGCTACACCTTC | CASSYGQGGGYTF
TRBD2 | NA | TRBJ2-7 | TRBV4-1 | TGCGCCAGCAGCCATTGGCTAGCGGGAGAATACGAGCAGTACTTC | CASSHWLAGEYEQYF
NA | NA | TRBJ2-7 | TRBV2 | TGTGCCAGCAATAGACTAGGGACCCACCTCTCCTTC | CASNRLGTHLSF
TRBD1 | NA | TRBJ2-7 | TRBV18 | TGTGCCAGCTCCCAACTCAGGACAGGGGACGAGCAGTACTTC | CASSQLRTGDEQYF
NA | NA | TRBJ1-1 | TRBV9 | TGTGCCAGCAGCGTATACCCCGGTACTGAAGCTTTCTTT | CASSVYPGTEAFF
TRBD2 | NA | TRBJ2-1 | TRBV30 | TGTGCCTGGAGCCGGGGACTAGCTCAGGACAATGAGCAGTTCTTC | CAWSRGLAQDNEQFF
NA | NA | TRBJ1-2 | TRBV6-1 | TGTGCCAGCAGTGAAAGAGGGAACCATAACTATGGCTACACCTTC | CASSERGNHNYGYTF
NA | NA | TRBJ2-7 | TRBV19 | TGTGCCAGTAGTACCTCCATGGGGGGAACCTACGAGCAGTACTTC | CASSTSMGGTYEQYF
TRBD2 | NA | TRBJ2-5 | TRBV11-2 | TGTGCCAGCAGCTTTACGGTGGCGGGAGGTCTTCCCGGCCCCTACTTC | CASSFTVAGGLPGPYF
NA | NA | TRBJ1-1 | TRBV5-6 | TGTGCCAGCAGGGTGGGGGGAAACACTGAAGCTTTCTTT | CASRVGGNTEAFF
TRBD1 | once | TRBJ1-1 | TRBV29-1 | TGCAGCGTATCCGACAGGGAGGCGGCAGCTTTCTTT | CSVSDREAAAFF
TRBD1 | once | TRBJ2-7 | TRBV27 | TGTGCCAGCGGGGATAGAGGGACAGGGGGCTACGAGCAGTACTTC | CASGDRGTGGYEQYF
TRBD2 | NA | TRBJ2-1 | TRBV2 | TGTGCCAGCAGTGTAGCGGGAGGTAACAATGAGCAGTTCTTC | CASSVAGGNNEQFF
NA | NA | TRBJ2-4 | TRBV30 | TGTGCCTGGCAGGGGGGCCCCAAAAACATTCAGTACTTC | CAWQGGPKNIQYF
TRBD2 | NA | TRBJ2-7 | TRBV5-5 | TGTGCCAGCACTGTTTCGTTGGTACAGGGGACTAGCGGGAGCCACTACGAGCAGTACTTC | CASTVSLVQGTSGSHYEQYF
TRBD1 | NA | TRBJ2-1 | TRBV5-1 | TGCGCCAGCGGGACAGGGGACCCACGGGGCAATGAGCAGTTCTTC | CASGTGDPRGNEQFF
NA | NA | TRBJ2-1 | TRBV18 | TGTGCCAGCTCACCACAGCCCAACTACAATGAGCAGTTCTTC | CASSPQPNYNEQFF
NA | few | TRBJ2-7 | TRBV10-2 | TGCGCCAGCAGTGAGCAGTACGAGCAGTACTTC | CASSEQYEQYF
NA | once | TRBJ2-2 | TRBV5-6 | TGTGCCAGCGGACTGAGGCAGAACACCGGGGAGCTGTTTTTT | CASGLRQNTGELFF
NA | NA | TRBJ1-4 | TRBV23-1 | TGCGCCAGCAGTCAATCGGAGGGTAATAATGAAAAACTGTTTTTT | CASSQSEGNNEKLFF
NA | NA | TRBJ1-2 | TRBV9 | TGTGCCAGCAGCGCGATCACAGTTGAGGGCTACACCTTC | CASSAITVEGYTF
TRBD2 | NA | TRBJ2-1 | TRBV5-5 | TGTGCCAGCAGCTGGACTAGCGGTTACAATGAGCAGTTCTTC | CASSWTSGYNEQFF
TRBD1 | NA | TRBJ1-1 | TRBV19 | TGTGCCAGTAGATGGACAGGGGGCGCGGATGAAGCTTTCTTT | CASRWTGGADEAFF
TRBD2 | few | TRBJ2-1 | TRBV2 | TGTGCCAGTGCTATTAGCGGGGGGCTTGGTGAGCAGTTCTTC | CASAISGGLGEQFF
NA | NA | TRBJ2-3 | TRBV27 | TGTGCCAGCGGAAGACAGGGCACAGATACGCAGTATTTT | CASGRQGTDTQYF
TRBD1 | few | TRBJ1-2 | TRBV6-1 | TGTGCCAGCAGCAGGGACAGTAACTATGGCTACACCTTC | CASSRDSNYGYTF
NA | NA | TRBJ1-4 | TRBV5-6 | TGTGCCAGCAGCTCAAGGGGAGGGAAACTGTTTTTT | CASSSRGGKLFF
NA | NA | TRBJ2-7 | TRBV5-5 | TGTGCCAGCAGCTGGACGGGGGAAGACGAGCAGTACTTC | CASSWTGEDEQYF
NA | NA | TRBJ1-2 | TRBV9 | TGTGCCAGCAGCGGAACGATTACAGGGAACGACTATGGCTACACCTTC | CASSGTITGNDYGYTF
TRBD2 | NA | TRBJ2-7 | TRBV9 | TGTGCCAGCAGCGTAGGGACTAGCGGGAGTTACGAGCAGTACTTC | CASSVGTSGSYEQYF
NA | few | TRBJ2-5 | TRBV5-4 | TGTGCCAGCAAGGCTAGCCAGCAAGAGACCCAGTACTTC | CASKASQQETQYF
TRBD2 | NA | TRBJ2-1 | TRBV6-1 | TGTGCCAGCAGTGTTAAGCGGGGGTCCTACAATGAGCAGTTCTTC | CASSVKRGSYNEQFF
TRBD1 | NA | TRBJ1-1 | TRBV7-8 | TGTGCCAGCAGCTTTCCGGACAGGGTCGGCACTGAAGCTTTCTTT | CASSFPDRVGTEAFF
NA | NA | TRBJ1-2 | TRBV5-3 | TGTGCCAGAAGCTTGTATTACGGAGGGTGTCGGTATGGCTACACCTTC | CARSLYYGGCRYGYTF
NA | NA | TRBJ2-7 | TRBV14 | TGTGCCAGCAGCCAAGTTGGGGGGGAGCAGTACTTC | CASSQVGGEQYF
NA | NA | TRBJ1-5 | TRBV2 | TGTGCCAGCAGTGAAGCCTTTAGACAGACGCAACAGCCCCAGCATTTT | CASSEAFRQTQQPQHF
TRBD2 | NA | TRBJ2-2 | TRBV29-1 | TGCAGCGTGGGCTTACTAGCGGGGGGCCCCGGGGAGCTGTTTTTT | CSVGLLAGGPGELFF
NA | NA | TRBJ2-2 | TRBV10-2 | TGCGCCAGCACTACGGCGGGTAGCACCGGGGAGCTGTTTTTT | CASTTAGSTGELFF
NA | NA | TRBJ1-6 | TRBV9 | TGTGCCAGCAGCCCGGGGTATTTTAATTCACCCCTCCACTTT | CASSPGYFNSPLHF